The 22 T cell receptor beta chains reported below all come from one sample, sequenced in a study of spatial heterogeneity in lung cancer. Overall study findings and caveats: Within tumors, counts of expanded alpha and beta TCRs tracked tumor mutation counts.

TCRdb reanalysed the 5' RACE reads using MiXCR and keeps one entry per CDR3 protein. The sample lists about 180 distinct CDR3 sequences, roughly 28% seen once, with 35% to 40% in the top ten. Their antigen targets remain unknown. The time point was: sample taken at primary tumor resection. The specimen comprised lung tumor tissue, sampled at surgery. The receptors come from a male donor with early-stage non-small cell lung cancer.

In its sample, this clonotype was seen a few times. The library was designed around alpha chains, so this beta chain is a stray read whose abundance carries little weight. The CDR3 protein is CASTRVREKLFF. The CDR3 DNA follows: TGTGCCAGCACCAGGGTTCGCGAAAAACTGTTTTTT. The chain uses TRBV28 and TRBJ1-4, with D tentatively TRBD1 (5 bases). Looked up from germline, CDR1 is MDHEN and CDR2 is SYDVKM. Trimming pared 7 bases from V and 8 bases from J, leaving 11 bases between. CDR3 length: 12 residues. Supplemented by reference TRBV28 and TRBJ1-4, the full variable domain reads DVKVTQSSRYLVKRTGEKVFLECVQDMDHENMFWYRQDPGLGLRLIYFSYDVKMKEKGDIPEGYSVSREKKERFSLILESASTNQTSMYLCASTRVREKLFFGSGTQLSVL.

This clonotype is hyperexpanded by share. Within a library made for alpha chains, this beta chain is off target, and its count is uninformative. This chain links TRBV27 with TRBJ2-4; the match to TRBD1 covers 8 bases. Germline loops: CDR1 MNHEY, CDR2 SMNVEV (reference sequence). This CDR3 is 13 amino acids long. J gave up 9 bases and V 0 bases, and 1 base lay outside the gene matches. The CDR3 loop is CASSLSGQGIQYF. CDR3 sequence (DNA): TGTGCCAGCAGTTTATCCGGACAGGGCATTCAGTACTTC.

As regards this clonotype: Because this beta chain is a stray read in a library intended to capture alpha chains, its abundance should not be given much weight. This chain joins TRBV5-4 and TRBJ2-5; D unclear. Germline V gene lookup returns CDR1 SGHNT and CDR2 YYREEE (reference sequence). Between the trimmed V and J ends, which lost 1 base and 5 bases, there was a span of 9 bases. The CDR3 has 13 residues. The CDR3 reads CASSLKVVETQYF. The CDR3 DNA sequence: TGTGCCAGCAGCTTGAAAGTGGTCGAGACCCAGTACTTC.

This clonotype was seen more than once but under ten times. Being off target in a library aimed at alpha chains, this beta chain has a size of little meaning. This chain joins TRBV7-8 and TRBJ2-7; 8 nucleotides match TRBD1. The CDR3 loop spans 13 amino acids. The V gene's germline CDR1 is SGHVS and CDR2 FQNEAQ. The J segment lost 2 bases and the V segment lost 5 bases, leaving 2 bases of the junction unmatched. The DNA of the CDR3 is TGTGCCAGCAGCGTGGGACAGGCCTACGAGCAGTACTTC. It is translated as CASSVGQAYEQYF.

By share, this clonotype ranks as hyperexpanded. This beta chain is an off-target read within a library intended for alpha chains, so its frequency means little. This chain joins TRBV5-4 and TRBJ2-3, with D perhaps given as TRBD1 or TRBD2 (5 bases each). Germline values: CDR1 SGHNT, CDR2 YYREEE (reference sequence). This CDR3 comprises 14 residues. Trimming removed 0 bases from V and 4 bases from J, with 9 bases in between. The CDR3 DNA reads as TGTGCCAGCAGCTTGGGGACGGGGCCAGATACGCAGTATTTT. Translated: CASSLGTGPDTQYF.

In regard to this clonotype: The size of this beta chain means little, since it is a stray read in a library made for alpha chains. V gene TRBV7-8 combines with J gene TRBJ2-7, with a possible D match to TRBD2 (7 bases). Germline V gives CDR1 SGHVS, CDR2 FQNEAQ. The CDR3 spans 17 residues. V was clipped by 5 bases and J by 3 bases, with 23 bases between them. In DNA form, the CDR3 reads TGTGCCAGCAGCCGGAGTAGTGGGGCGGGGGCCCGCTACGAGCAGTACTTC. Amino acid sequence: CASSRSSGAGARYEQYF.

This clonotype was seen a handful of times. This beta chain lies outside the target of a library built for alpha chains; its clone size means little. The chain carries TRBV4-2 and TRBJ2-5; 7 nucleotides align to TRBD1. J was trimmed by 4 bases and V by 4 bases; bases with no gene match: 6. The CDR3 runs to 14 residues. Germline CDR1 LGHNA, CDR2 YNFKEQ. CDR3 nucleotide sequence: TGTGCCAGCAGCCCGACAGGGAACGGAGAGACCCAGTACTTC. Translating it yields CASSPTGNGETQYF.

By frequency in the sample, this clonotype is large (0.1 to 1%). This beta chain is off target for a library built for alpha chains, so its abundance means little. The V gene is TRBV27, the J gene TRBJ2-2, with 14 bases lining up with TRBD2. The length of the CDR3 is 18 residues. Germline V gene data show CDR1 as MNHEY and CDR2 as SMNVEV (reference sequence). V shed 2 bases, J shed 5 bases, and the junction held 7 bases outside the gene matches. CDR3 loop: CASSLGWGLAGDTGELFF. The DNA of the CDR3 is TGTGCCAGCAGTTTAGGGTGGGGACTAGCGGGAGATACCGGGGAGCTGTTTTTT.

On this clonotype itself: Since a much larger clone is just one base distant, this may be a read error. A library made for alpha chains picked up this beta chain off target, so its size means little. This rearrangement joins TRBV7-9 to TRBJ2-1, with D tentatively TRBD2 (6 bases). The CDR3 has 13 residues. Germline V lookup: CDR1 SEHNR, CDR2 FQNEAQ (reference sequence). The CDR3 here is CVSYRPSDNEQFF. CDR3 DNA: TGTGTCAGCTACAGGCCTAGCGACAATGAGCAGTTCTTC.

This clonotype occurred a few times. This beta chain is an off-target read within a library intended for alpha chains, so its frequency means little. The rearrangement links TRBV5-4 to TRBJ1-4, with D possibly TRBD1 on 5 matching bases. Germline CDR1 SGHNT, CDR2 YYREEE (reference sequence). The CDR3 runs 15 residues. V lost 4 bases, J lost 6 bases, and 16 bases lay in between. The CDR3 sequence: CASSLYRQMDEKLFF. CDR3 bases: TGTGCCAGCAGCCTTTACCGACAGATGGATGAAAAACTGTTTTTT.

With regard to this clonotype: A library made for alpha chains picked up this beta chain off target, so its size means little. The chain has TRBV7-9 and TRBJ2-3; D remains unclear. The CDR3 totals 11 residues. Per germline, CDR1 SEHNR and CDR2 FQNEAQ (reference sequence). V lost 8 bases and J lost 4, with 7 bases in between. The CDR3 loop reads CASDLADTQYF. DNA of the CDR3: TGTGCCAGCGATCTGGCAGATACGCAGTATTTT.

The sample holds one count of this clonotype. This beta chain came through as a stray read in a library set up for alpha chains, and its size says little. V usage is TRBV10-1 and J usage is TRBJ1-5, with a tentative D call TRBD1 (5 bases). V was cut by 4 bases and J by 5 bases, with 12 bases left in between. CDR1 and CDR2 from the germline V gene are WNHNN and SYGVQD (reference sequence). The CDR3 has 14 amino acids. The CDR3 DNA sequence: TGCGCCAGCAGTGCAGGCGGGGGAGATCAGCCCCAGCATTTT. Translating gives CASSAGGGDQPQHF.

The table lists this clonotype with a few counts. A library prepared for alpha chains yielded this beta chain as an off-target read; its size is of little meaning. V gene TRBV5-5 combines with J gene TRBJ1-6; unclear D gene. Germline values: CDR1 SGHKS, CDR2 YYEKEE (reference sequence). The CDR3 runs 15 residues. Trimming stripped 0 bases from V and 7 bases from J, with 11 bases between. The CDR3 coding sequence is TGTGCCAGCAGCTTGGGAGGACGTCCCAATTCACCCCTCCACTTT. As protein: CASSLGGRPNSPLHF.

Worth noting for this clonotype: In a library made to pick up alpha chains, this beta chain is a stray read with a size that means little. V usage is TRBV5-1 and J usage is TRBJ2-7; 11 nucleotides match TRBD1. J was trimmed by 5 bases and V by 4 bases; bases with no gene match: 8. From germline, CDR1 is SGHRS and CDR2 YFSETQ. CDR3 length: 15 amino acids. Here the CDR3 reads CASSPDRTGGNEQYF. CDR3 DNA sequence: TGCGCCAGCAGCCCGGACCGGACAGGGGGCAACGAGCAGTACTTC.

This clonotype rates as hyperexpanded. The library was built for alpha chains, so this beta chain is an off-target read and its size means little. The chain has TRBV7-9 and TRBJ2-5, with 7 bases fitting TRBD1. This CDR3 is 14 amino acids long. Germline V gene lookup returns CDR1 SEHNR and CDR2 FQNEAQ (reference sequence). Germline trimming cut 5 bases from V and 4 bases from J; bases unmatched to any gene: 7. The DNA for the CDR3 is TGTGCCAGCAGCCCATACAGGGGCGGAGAGACCCAGTACTTC. It encodes CASSPYRGGETQYF.

About this clonotype itself: The library was built for alpha chains, so this beta chain is an off-target read and its size means little. The rearrangement links TRBV12-3 or TRBV12-4 to TRBJ2-7; D gene unclear. V lost 5 bases, J lost 3 bases, and 17 bases lay in between. This CDR3 has 15 amino acids. In nucleotides, the CDR3 is TGTGCCAGCAGTCCCACAGCCTTACTCGTCTACGAGCAGTACTTC. Translated, it gives CASSPTALLVYEQYF.

Only a few counts were recorded for this clonotype. A library made for alpha chains picked up this beta chain off target, so its size means little. The chain recombines TRBV4-1 with TRBJ1-2; D not certain. The CDR3 sequence is 16 residues long. Germline CDR1 is MGHRA and CDR2 is YSYEKL. V was clipped by 2 bases and J by 0 bases, with 13 bases between them. CDR3 in DNA: TGCGCCAGCAGCCAATACTCTGGCGGAACTAACTATGGCTACACCTTC. Amino acids: CASSQYSGGTNYGYTF.

Only one count was recorded for this clonotype. A much larger clonotype is one base distant, so this may be a read error. Since no conserved phenylalanine or tryptophan closes the CDR3, a read error is the likely cause. This beta chain was picked up by a library intended for alpha chains and is off target, so its count carries little meaning. This chain uses TRBV7-9 with TRBJ2-1; D possibly corresponds to TRBD2 (6 bases). The CDR3 has 13 amino acids. V lost 8 bases, J lost 5 bases, and 13 bases lay in between. Germline V lookup: CDR1 SEHNR, CDR2 FQNEAQ (reference sequence). The CDR3 coding sequence is TGTGCCAGCTACAGGCCTAGCGACAATGAGCAGTTCATC. It codes for CASYRPSDNEQFI.

In regard to this clonotype: This beta chain is a stray sequence in a library constructed for alpha chains; its clone size is not meaningful. The chain links TRBV6-2 or TRBV6-3 to TRBJ2-7; D is unclear. V lost 5 bases to trimming and J lost 0 bases, with 11 bases between them. The CDR3 spans 14 residues. The V gene's germline CDR1 is MNHEY and CDR2 SVGEGT. DNA for the CDR3: TGTGCCAGCAGTCCCTCGCCGAGCTCCTACGAGCAGTACTTC. Protein: CASSPSPSSYEQYF.

As to this clonotype: This beta chain represents an off-target read in a library built for alpha chains; its size is of limited meaning. The chain carries TRBV6-5 and TRBJ2-7, with D tentatively TRBD2 (5 bases). CDR1 and CDR2 (germline): MNHEY, SVGAGI. There are 15 residues in the CDR3. Deletions cut 0 bases from V and 10 bases from J, with 19 bases between. In nucleotides, the CDR3 is TGTGCCAGCAGTTACTCTTCTCCTCCAGCTGGGAGTCAGTACTTC. Protein: CASSYSSPPAGSQYF.

Note on this clonotype: Little can be read into the size of this beta chain, an off-target read in a library designed for alpha chains. CDR3 sequence reads: CASSLGAGVAYEQYF. The CDR3, as DNA: TGTGCCAGCAGCTTGGGAGCGGGAGTCGCCTACGAGCAGTACTTC. This chain uses TRBV5-5 with TRBJ2-7, with TRBD2 matching over 8 bases. This CDR3 is built from 15 residues. Losses at the gene ends were 0 bases for V and 2 bases for J; bases not matched to a gene: 4. Germline-derived CDR1 and CDR2 are SGHKS and YYEKEE (reference sequence).

Regarding this clonotype: Being off target in a library aimed at alpha chains, this beta chain has a size of little meaning. The J gene is TRBJ2-7, the V gene TRBV7-9; the D call may be TRBD1 or TRBD2 (6 bases each). The germline gives CDR1 SEHNR, CDR2 FQNEAQ (reference sequence). This CDR3 is built from 16 residues. The ends were cut back, 2 bases at V and 5 bases at J, with 19 bases in the middle. CDR3 DNA sequence: TGTGCCAGCAGCTTATTACCGATTCAGGGGAGGAACGAGCAGTACTTC. Translated: CASSLLPIQGRNEQYF.